These T cell receptor beta chains were read from a single sample in a study of blood T cell repertoires in COVID-19. Some clones are missing from TCRdb's copy, which holds only in-frame ones; the method was immunoSEQ multiplex PCR. The sample shows about 210,000 clones, 65% to 90% of them seen only once. The sequenced sample consisted of peripheral blood. Receptors were obtained from a man aged 35 to 55 who had recovered from COVID-19. The CDR3 runs from the conserved cysteine through the conserved F or W. The D gene is left open where the match is weak. Size tells how often a clone was seen (once, few, many) or the class of an expanded clone, and some rows leave it out.

V gene	J gene	D gene	clone size	CDR3 DNA	CDR3 protein
TRBV10-1	TRBJ1-5	.	few	TGCGCCAGCAGTGAGCCAGTCGCCGATCAGCCCCAGCATTTT	CASSEPVADQPQHF
TRBV29-1	TRBJ2-1	TRBD2	.	TGCAGCGTTGACACGCGACTAGCGGGGGGGATTGGCAATGAGCAGTTCTTC	CSVDTRLAGGIGNEQFF
TRBV5-1	TRBJ2-7	TRBD2	.	TGCGCCAGCAGCTCCCGTATAGCGGGAGAGGCCTACGAGCAGTACTTC	CASSSRIAGEAYEQYF
TRBV15	TRBJ1-1	.	few	TGTGCCACCAGCAGAGAATGGGCTAATGAAGCTTTCTTT	CATSREWANEAFF
TRBV6-5	TRBJ1-2	.	.	TGTGCCAGCAGTCAGGGGTACTATGGCTACACCTTC	CASSQGYYGYTF
TRBV4-1	TRBJ1-2	.	.	TGCGCCAGCAGCCAAGATATGAGGCACCCGAACTATGGCTACACCTTC	CASSQDMRHPNYGYTF
TRBV11-2	TRBJ1-1	TRBD1	.	TGTGCCAGCAGCGACCGGAGACAGGGGGACACTGAAGCTTTCTTT	CASSDRRQGDTEAFF
TRBV6-5	TRBJ1-6	.	.	TGTGCCAGCAGTCGGGACATAAGAGGAAATTCACCCCTCCACTTT	CASSRDIRGNSPLHF
TRBV27	TRBJ2-7	TRBD2	.	TGTGCCAGCAGTTTAAACCGGGACTACTTCTACGAGCAGTACTTC	CASSLNRDYFYEQYF
TRBV6-5	TRBJ2-5	TRBD2	once	TGTGCCAGCGCTACTAGCGGGGGGTTCCAAGAGACCCAGTACTTC	CASATSGGFQETQYF
TRBV5-1	TRBJ2-1	TRBD2	once	TGCGCCAGCGGAACCCTCGGACTAGCGGGAACCGAGCAGTTCTTC	CASGTLGLAGTEQFF
TRBV3-1/TRBV3-2	TRBJ2-1	TRBD1	.	TGTGCCAGCAGCCAAGGGACAGGACCCTACAATGAGCAGTTCTTC	CASSQGTGPYNEQFF
TRBV30	TRBJ2-7	.	.	TGTGCCTGGACCGAGGGGGAAGGAGGAGAGCAGTACTTC	CAWTEGEGGEQYF
TRBV5-3	TRBJ1-2	.	.	TGTGCCAGAAGCCCGGTGGAGGGGGGCTACACCTTC	CARSPVEGGYTF